The source of this T cell receptor (beta chain) is a study of neurological immune-mediated disorders. Overall study: About 90% of the roughly 34 multiple sclerosis patients had relapsing-remitting disease; 3 had secondary progressive.

Whole-study results and caveats: CDR3 amino acid sequences found in expanded clones were never shared across subjects, suggesting private repertoires in all groups. The multiple sclerosis repertoire cluster lacked an association with any feature, whether clinical or MRI.

The CDR3 spans 16 residues. Germline V gene data show CDR1 as LGHNA and CDR2 as YSLEER. From 15-18 subjects, over 170 million TCR-beta sequences were obtained in each sequencing run. TCRdb recomputed calls from the 5' RACE reads with MiXCR, one row per CDR3 protein. The table records approximately 82,000 distinct CDR3 sequences, roughly 2.6% of them present only once. Worth noting for this clonotype: Its target is not known. A much bigger clone sits one base away, suggesting this may be a read error.

Sequenced sample: PBMCs. The chain combines TRBV4-3 with TRBJ1-1, with 9 bases that match TRBD1. This clonotype originated in a woman in her thirties with multiple sclerosis. In DNA, the CDR3 is TGCGCCAGCAGCCGGCAATTCGACAGGGGGAACCCTGAAGCTCTCTTT. Protein sequence: CASSRQFDRGNPEALF.